The next 22 T cell receptor beta chains were all read from a single sample in a study of naive and memory T cell subsets. The beta constant-region primer was an equimolar mix of two oligonucleotides covering TRBC1 and TRBC2. The ligated cDNA underwent four PCR rounds using SP2 and nested alpha and beta constant-region primers. Each CDR3 protein gets one entry after TCRdb re-called the UMI-ligation and nested PCR reads with MiXCR. The sample has 140,000 to 150,000 distinct CDR3 sequences, roughly 22% seen once. Study-wide points: Especially in CD8 cells, naive repertoires contained a few larger clonotypes, possibly CD45RA-re-expressing memory cells.

No antigens are known for them. The material sequenced was naive CD4+ T cells from blood. The receptor set was obtained from a human donor in good health.

The table lists this clonotype with a few counts. This chain uses TRBV29-1 with TRBJ2-7; D not resolved. There are 12 residues in the CDR3. Looked up from germline, CDR1 is SQVTM and CDR2 is ANQGSEA. The V end lost 7 bases, the J end lost 1 base, and 11 bases lay between the germline ends. Written as DNA, the CDR3 is TGCAGCGCCGCCAGGAGTTCCTACGAGCAGTACTTC. Translating it yields CSAARSSYEQYF.

The chain recombines TRBV6-1 with TRBJ2-1; 8 nucleotides match TRBD2. CDR1 and CDR2 from the germline V gene are MNHNS and SASEGT. Trimming removed 8 bases from V and 3 bases from J; junction bases left unmatched: 6. The CDR3 has 14 residues. The CDR3 protein is CASGTSGNYNEQFF. The CDR3 DNA reads as TGTGCCAGCGGAACTAGCGGAAACTACAATGAGCAGTTCTTC.

This clonotype was counted between two and nine times. V usage is TRBV2 and J usage is TRBJ2-3; D might be TRBD1 or TRBD2, each matching 5 bases. There are 14 residues in the CDR3. Germline values: CDR1 SNHLY, CDR2 FYNNEI. The ends were cut back, 6 bases at V and 4 bases at J, with 14 bases in the middle. CDR3 sequence reads: CASSRDRGPDTQYF. Written as DNA, the CDR3 is TGTGCCAGCAGCCGGGATAGGGGCCCAGATACGCAGTATTTT.

J is TRBJ1-1 and V is TRBV7-3; D ambiguous. The CDR3 has 13 residues. Germline V lookup: CDR1 SGHTA, CDR2 FQGTGA. Trimming pared 1 base from V and 7 bases from J, leaving 10 bases between. CDR3 in amino acids: CASSLMSYGEAFF. DNA of the CDR3: TGTGCCAGCAGCTTAATGTCTTATGGTGAAGCTTTCTTT.

This clonotype was detected ten times or more. The V and J genes are TRBV20-1 and TRBJ1-2; a possible D gene is TRBD1 (5 bases). The CDR3 length is 11 residues. V was clipped by 8 bases and J by 6 bases, with 13 bases between them. The germline gives CDR1 DFQATT, CDR2 SNEGSKA (reference sequence). Here the CDR3 DNA reads TGCAGTACCCGACAGTACGATGGCTACACCTTC. It translates to CSTRQYDGYTF.

In its sample, this clonotype was seen a few times. The chain is built from TRBV6-5 and TRBJ2-5; D possibly corresponds to TRBD2 (7 bases). Between the trimmed V and J ends, which lost 1 base and 5 bases, there was a span of 17 bases. The CDR3 totals 16 residues. Germline loops: CDR1 MNHEY, CDR2 SVGAGI. CDR3 in amino acids: CASSYFHGGLGETQYF. The CDR3 bases are TGTGCCAGCAGTTACTTCCACGGGGGGCTAGGGGAGACCCAGTACTTC.

The J gene is TRBJ2-5, the V gene TRBV29-1, with D perhaps matching TRBD1 or TRBD2 (5 bases each). The V gene's germline CDR1 is SQVTM and CDR2 ANQGSEA. V was trimmed by 6 bases and J by 3 bases, leaving 17 bases between them. The CDR3 is 14 residues long. Here the CDR3 DNA reads TGCAGCGTCGGGACCCTCGAGAAGAAAGAGACCCAGTACTTC. Translation: CSVGTLEKKETQYF.

The V gene is TRBV12-3 or TRBV12-4, the J gene TRBJ2-5; no firm D call. V lost 6 bases, J lost 4 bases, and 9 bases lay in between. This CDR3 region has 12 residues. The CDR3 nucleotides are TGTGCCAGCAGACCAACTACAGAGACCCAGTACTTC. As protein: CASRPTTETQYF.

The chain couples TRBV9 to TRBJ2-2; no firm D call. The V and J ends lost 0 bases and 7 bases respectively, with 4 bases between them. This CDR3 region has 12 residues. From germline, CDR1 is SGDLS and CDR2 YYNGEE. In nucleotides, the CDR3 is TGTGCCAGCAGCGTAGTTGGCGGGGAGCTGTTTTTT. This codes for CASSVVGGELFF. Drawing the rest from reference TRBV9 and TRBJ2-2, the complete variable domain is DSGVTQTPKHLITATGQRVTLRCSPRSGDLSVYWYQQSLDQGLQFLIQYYNGEERAKGNILERFSAQQFPDLHSELNLSSLELGDSALYFCASSVVGGELFFGEGSRLTVL.

This clonotype came up a few times. The chain recombines TRBV10-3 with TRBJ1-6, with TRBD1 matching over 8 bases. The CDR3 consists of 15 residues. Trimming at V came to 7 bases and at J to 4 bases, leaving 6 bases not matched to a gene. Germline CDR1 is ENHRY and CDR2 is SYGVKD. This CDR3 reads CAITQDRDYNSPLHF. The CDR3 coding sequence is TGTGCCATCACCCAGGACAGGGATTATAATTCACCCCTCCACTTT.

This clonotype was seen at least ten times. The chain carries TRBV12-3 or TRBV12-4 and TRBJ1-2, with 7 bases aligning to TRBD1. This CDR3 region has 15 residues. Trimming at V came to 1 base and at J to 3 bases, leaving 5 bases not matched to a gene. In DNA form, the CDR3 reads TGTGCCAGCAGTTTAGGGACAGGTCGGGACTATGGCTACACCTTC. The encoded protein is CASSLGTGRDYGYTF.

This clonotype was picked up one time. The rearrangement joins TRBV5-6 to TRBJ1-5; D may be TRBD1 (5 bases). The germline V gene encodes CDR1 SGHDT and CDR2 YYEEEE. The CDR3 loop spans 14 amino acids. V was cut by 2 bases and J by 5 bases, with 11 bases left in between. CDR3 in DNA: TGTGCCAGCAGCTTCGGCAGGGCGGATCAGCCCCAGCATTTT. This sequence encodes CASSFGRADQPQHF.

This chain connects TRBV29-1 to TRBJ1-1; the D is unclear. V lost 4 bases to trimming and J lost 1 base, with 10 bases between them. Germline CDR1 reads SQVTM; CDR2 reads ANQGSEA. The CDR3 length is 13 residues. The CDR3 region has the DNA TGCAGCGTTGCTTACACACCGAACACTGAAGCTTTCTTT. This translates into CSVAYTPNTEAFF.

Only a few counts were recorded for this clonotype. The chain carries TRBV29-1 and TRBJ2-1; D gene uncertain. The CDR3 length is 10 residues. The germline V gene has CDR1 SQVTM and CDR2 ANQGSEA. The V and J ends lost 7 bases and 5 bases respectively, with 6 bases between them. The CDR3 sequence is CSGWDNEQFF. CDR3 nucleotides: TGCAGCGGGTGGGACAATGAGCAGTTCTTC.

The chain is built from TRBV6-5 and TRBJ2-7, with D uncertain. Per germline, CDR1 MNHEY and CDR2 SVGAGI. Trimming pared 6 bases from V and 1 base from J, leaving 7 bases between. This CDR3 has 12 residues. The CDR3 region is CASSGPSYEQYF. The DNA of the CDR3 is TGTGCCAGCAGCGGGCCGTCCTACGAGCAGTACTTC.

This clonotype was seen a few times. This chain links TRBV6-6 with TRBJ1-2; D is possibly TRBD1 (5 bases). The CDR3 contains 16 residues. V dropped 8 bases and J dropped 1 base, with 20 bases sitting between them. CDR1 MNHNY and CDR2 SVGAGI come from the germline V gene (reference sequence). The CDR3 bases are TGTGCCAGCGAGGGGACTCGCGATTTAAATAACTATGGCTACACCTTC. It codes for CASEGTRDLNNYGYTF.

The rearrangement joins TRBV4-3 to TRBJ1-5; 9 nucleotides agree with TRBD1. The CDR3 extends over 15 amino acids. CDR1 is LGHNA, CDR2 YSLEER, per germline. The junction had 7 bases not matched to a gene; V was cut back by 4 bases and J by 6 bases. CDR3 in DNA: TGCGCCAGCAGCCCAGGACAGGGGATGGGTCAGCCCCAGCATTTT. It specifies CASSPGQGMGQPQHF.

This clonotype has more than one count but fewer than ten. The chain has TRBV5-1 and TRBJ2-3; 13 bases are a match to TRBD2. Germline trimming cut 0 bases from V and 2 bases from J; bases unmatched to any gene: 6. This CDR3 contains 18 residues. The germline V gene encodes CDR1 SGHRS and CDR2 YFSETQ. CDR3 residues: CASSLGRTSGSFTDTQYF. In nucleotides, the CDR3 is TGCGCCAGCAGCTTGGGTCGGACTAGCGGGAGTTTCACAGATACGCAGTATTTT.

The rearrangement joins TRBV28 to TRBJ1-2; D gene ambiguous. The CDR3 has 16 residues. Trimming removed 3 bases from V and 4 bases from J, with 18 bases in between. Germline CDR1 is MDHEN and CDR2 is SYDVKM. Here the CDR3 DNA reads TGTGCCAGCAGTTTTTCCCCCCCGGGTGACGTCTATGGCTACACCTTC. This codes for CASSFSPPGDVYGYTF.

The genes are TRBV12-3 or TRBV12-4 and TRBJ1-1, with D possibly TRBD1 on 5 matching bases. There are 13 residues in the CDR3. V gave up 7 bases and J gave up 5 bases, with 14 bases separating them. CDR3 amino acids: CASNLPWGTEAFF. CDR3 sequence (DNA): TGTGCCAGCAACTTACCGTGGGGGACTGAAGCTTTCTTT.

This sequence joins TRBV7-2 and TRBJ2-5, with 10 bases identical to TRBD2. Losses at the gene ends were 1 base for V and 2 bases for J; bases not matched to a gene: 7. Per the germline V gene, CDR1 is SGHTA and CDR2 is FQGNSA. The CDR3 is 17 amino acids. The CDR3 protein is CASSLGLAGGGQETQYF. The DNA for the CDR3 is TGTGCCAGCAGCTTAGGATTAGCGGGAGGAGGGCAAGAGACCCAGTACTTC.

This clonotype was counted ten times or more. The V call is TRBV28, the J call TRBJ2-2, with D perhaps assigned TRBD1 or TRBD2 (5 bases each). V dropped 7 bases and J dropped 2 bases, with 11 bases sitting between them. The germline V gene encodes CDR1 MDHEN and CDR2 SYDVKM. This CDR3 has 14 amino acids. The CDR3 reads CASTPGRNTGELFF. The CDR3 DNA reads as TGTGCCAGCACCCCGGGACGTAACACCGGGGAGCTGTTTTTT.